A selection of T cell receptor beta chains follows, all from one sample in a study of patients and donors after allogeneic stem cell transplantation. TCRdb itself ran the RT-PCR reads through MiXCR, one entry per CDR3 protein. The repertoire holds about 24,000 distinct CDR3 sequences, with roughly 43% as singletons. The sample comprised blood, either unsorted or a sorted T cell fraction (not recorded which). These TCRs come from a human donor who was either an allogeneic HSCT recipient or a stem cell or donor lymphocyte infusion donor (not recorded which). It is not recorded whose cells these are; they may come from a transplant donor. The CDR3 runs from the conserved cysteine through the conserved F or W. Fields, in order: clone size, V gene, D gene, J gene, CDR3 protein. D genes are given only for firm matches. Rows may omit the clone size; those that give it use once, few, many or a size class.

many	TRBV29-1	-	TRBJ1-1	CSAEGGPKEAFF
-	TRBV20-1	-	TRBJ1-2	CSASSRHKGNYGYTF
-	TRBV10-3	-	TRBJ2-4	CAIRPGGQGIQYF
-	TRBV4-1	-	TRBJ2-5	CASSSRTAETQYF
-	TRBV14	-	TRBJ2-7	CASSTSAGEQYF
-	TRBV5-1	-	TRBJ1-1	CASSLLGRRVNTEAFF
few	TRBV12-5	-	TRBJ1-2	CASGFVGWRNGYTF
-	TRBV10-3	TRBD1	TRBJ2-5	CAIWSGQGRTETQYF
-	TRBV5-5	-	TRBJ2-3	CASSPLVGRLADTQYF
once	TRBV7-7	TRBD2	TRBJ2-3	CASSAGTSGRDTQYF